The 32 T cell receptor beta chains below were found in one sample sequenced in a study of blood T cells in healthy people across ages (dated by TCRdb to the mid-2010s). To prepare the library, 5' RACE was applied. The instrument given in TCRdb is Illumina HiSeq 2500. A second PCR of about 6 to 12 cycles was performed with a sample-barcoded 5' primer and a J-beta primer mix. TCRdb passed the public sequencing reads through fastp at Q25 and MiXCR, retaining productive beta sequences. Under each unique CDR3 protein, matching rows form one entry showing the most common genes and DNA. This sample is represented by about 1,500,000 distinct CDR3 sequences; 40% to 50% of them were singletons. 7.9% of the sample lies in the top ten. Material for sequencing was blood. The receptor source for this set is a woman aged 18-29 years in good health.

This clonotype was counted a few times. At one end the junction does not follow the germline gene, possibly because of a read error. This rearrangement joins TRBV20-1 to TRBJ2-7, with D possibly TRBD2 on 6 matching bases. CDR1 is DFQATT and CDR2 is SNEGSKA in the germline V gene (reference sequence). This CDR3 contains 15 residues. The CDR3 DNA is TGCAATGCTAGAGATCTCACAGGAGGGACCTACGAGCAGTACTTC. Translation: CNARDLTGGTYEQYF.

The chain combines TRBV10-3 with TRBJ2-7; D possibly corresponds to TRBD2 (6 bases). TRBJ2-5 explains the end of the DNA better; the J call may be wrong. Germline loops: CDR1 ENHRY, CDR2 SYGVKD. This CDR3 region has 11 residues. The CDR3 here is CAISAEGTQYF. The CDR3 bases are TGTGCCATCAGTGCGGAGGGGACCCAGTACTTC.

V gene TRBV7-6 combines with J gene TRBJ2-1; tentative D call: TRBD2 (6 bases). V lost 3 bases to trimming and J lost 6 bases, with 15 bases between them. There are 15 residues in the CDR3. Per the germline V gene, CDR1 is SGHVS and CDR2 is FNYEAQ. CDR3 DNA sequence: TGTGCCAGCAGCTTTACGTCGGGAGTAGGCAATGAGCAGTTCTTC. Protein product: CASSFTSGVGNEQFF.

This chain connects TRBV6-5 to TRBJ1-2, with D unclear. V lost 5 bases and J 0 bases, leaving 7 bases between the germline ends. This CDR3 is built from 13 residues. Looked up from germline, CDR1 is MNHEY and CDR2 is SVGAGI. CDR3 in amino acids: CASSDISNYGYTF. The CDR3 DNA reads TGTGCCAGCAGTGACATATCTAACTATGGCTACACCTTC.

V is TRBV6-5 and J is TRBJ2-3; D is unclear. Germline-derived CDR1 and CDR2 are MNHEY and SVGAGI. The CDR3 is 14 residues long. With 6 bases removed from V and 2 bases from J, the gap between germline ends came to 12 bases. The CDR3 reads CASSPGSSTDTQYF. As DNA, the CDR3 is TGTGCCAGCAGCCCCGGGTCCTCCACAGATACGCAGTATTTT.

The chain combines TRBV30 with TRBJ1-1, with D maybe TRBD1 (5 bases). The CDR3 has 14 amino acids. V was shortened by 0 bases and J by 8 bases, with 16 bases between the two germline ends. Germline V gene sequence: CDR1 GTSNPN, CDR2 SVGIG (reference sequence). The CDR3 DNA reads TGTGCCTGGAGTGTAACCGGGGGAACGGCGGAAGCTTTCTTT. Translating gives CAWSVTGGTAEAFF.

With regard to this clonotype: A much bigger clone sits one base away, suggesting this may be a read error. The chain employs TRBV3-1 and TRBJ2-1; TRBD1 or TRBD2 may be the D gene (5 bases each). The end of the DNA is better explained by TRBJ2-7, so the J call may be wrong. This CDR3 region has 14 residues. The germline gives CDR1 LGHDT, CDR2 YNNKEL (reference sequence). The CDR3 loop is CASSQGGPYNEQYF. The CDR3 DNA is TGTGCCAGCAGCCAAGGGGGACCATACAATGAGCAGTACTTC.

This chain joins TRBV5-1 and TRBJ2-1; 9 bases fit TRBD2. Germline V lookup: CDR1 SGHRS, CDR2 YFSETQ. Losses at the gene ends were 2 bases for V and 0 bases for J; bases not matched to a gene: 21. The CDR3 spans 22 residues. CDR3 in amino acids: CASSFPPVRAGSGRSSYNEQFF. The CDR3 bases are TGCGCCAGCAGCTTTCCCCCGGTGAGGGCAGGAAGCGGGAGGAGCTCCTACAATGAGCAGTTCTTC.

This chain connects TRBV28 to TRBJ2-5; D may match TRBD1 or TRBD2 (6 bases each). The V end lost 5 bases, the J end lost 11 bases, and 24 bases lay between the germline ends. Germline values: CDR1 MDHEN, CDR2 SYDVKM. The CDR3 spans 15 residues. The CDR3 loop reads CASSIPSTGPGEQYF. The CDR3 nucleotides are TGTGCCAGCAGTATCCCATCGACAGGCCCGGGGGAGCAGTACTTC.

This clonotype appeared a few times. The chain couples TRBV20-1 to TRBJ2-1; the D call may be TRBD1 or TRBD2 (5 bases each). The V end was cut by 1 base, the J end by 10 bases, with 14 bases between. Per the germline V gene, CDR1 is DFQATT and CDR2 is SNEGSKA (reference sequence). The CDR3 is 13 amino acids. CDR3 bases: TGCAGTGCTAGAGTGGGGTCCGGGACGGAGCAGTTCTTC. The encoded protein is CSARVGSGTEQFF.

J is TRBJ1-2 and V is TRBV15, with no clear D. The V end lost 0 bases, the J end lost 6 bases, and 11 bases lay between the germline ends. Looked up from germline, CDR1 is LNHNV and CDR2 is YYDKDF (reference sequence). This CDR3 spans 14 amino acids. The CDR3 region is CATSREKVLDGYTF. Written as DNA, the CDR3 is TGTGCCACCAGCAGAGAGAAGGTTTTGGATGGCTACACCTTC.

A few counts support this clonotype. The J gene is TRBJ2-5, the V gene TRBV20-1; 14 bases match TRBD2. The J segment lost 11 bases and the V segment lost 3 bases, leaving 20 bases of the junction unmatched. In germline, CDR1 is DFQATT, CDR2 SNEGSKA (reference sequence). The CDR3 runs to 18 residues. The CDR3 region is CSARAPGLAGVYNSEQYF. DNA of the CDR3: TGCAGTGCTAGGGCTCCGGGACTAGCGGGAGTCTACAACAGTGAGCAGTACTTC.

The chain recombines TRBV5-1 with TRBJ1-5; tentative D call: TRBD1 (6 bases). Trimming cost V 3 bases and J 3 bases, with 10 bases left between them. The CDR3 loop spans 14 amino acids. Germline CDR1 reads SGHRS; CDR2 reads YFSETQ. This CDR3 reads CASSSSGDNQPQHF. CDR3 coding DNA: TGCGCCAGCAGCTCTTCAGGGGACAATCAGCCCCAGCATTTT.

The sample holds a few counts of this clonotype. The chain recombines TRBV6-6 with TRBJ1-1, with D hard to call. CDR3 length: 14 residues. Germline V gives CDR1 MNHNY, CDR2 SVGAGI (reference sequence). Trimming took off 2 bases at V and 0 bases at J, with 7 bases between the two ends. This CDR3 is CASSYAGLNTEAFF. The CDR3 nucleotides read TGTGCCAGCAGTTACGCGGGGTTGAACACTGAAGCTTTCTTT.

This clonotype was detected many times. The chain couples TRBV12-3 or TRBV12-4 to TRBJ2-1; 10 bases map to TRBD1. V lost 5 bases to trimming and J lost 0 bases; unmatched junction nucleotides: 4. The CDR3 spans 16 residues. The CDR3 here is CASSPRTGGSYNEQFF. The CDR3 DNA reads as TGTGCCAGCAGTCCCCGGACAGGGGGCTCCTACAATGAGCAGTTCTTC.

The chain employs TRBV20-1 and TRBJ1-1, with D unclear. V lost 4 bases to trimming and J lost 0 bases, with 12 bases between them. The length of the CDR3 is 14 residues. Germline V lookup: CDR1 DFQATT, CDR2 SNEGSKA (reference sequence). The CDR3: CSAKTSGVNTEAFF. The CDR3, as DNA: TGCAGTGCTAAGACCAGCGGCGTGAACACTGAAGCTTTCTTT.

This clonotype was counted between two and nine times. The genes are TRBV4-1 and TRBJ1-5; D ambiguous. This CDR3 contains 16 residues. V was cut by 1 base and J by 3 bases, with 13 bases left in between. In germline, CDR1 is MGHRA, CDR2 YSYEKL. The CDR3 DNA reads as TGCGCCAGCAGCCAAGTCTTAGGCGTCGACAATCAGCCCCAGCATTTT. Protein sequence: CASSQVLGVDNQPQHF.

This clonotype was picked up a small number of times. The rearrangement joins TRBV20-1 to TRBJ2-3; TRBD2 matches 11 bases. This CDR3 is 17 amino acids long. With V trimmed by 5 bases and J by 3 bases, 13 bases remained unmatched. Germline-derived CDR1 and CDR2 are DFQATT and SNEGSKA (reference sequence). The CDR3 loop is CSAGSLSGLAVTDTQYF. CDR3 coding DNA: TGCAGTGCTGGCTCCCTGTCGGGACTAGCGGTTACAGATACGCAGTATTTT.

J is TRBJ2-1 and V is TRBV20-1, with 9 bases lining up with TRBD2. V lost 1 base and J lost 8; bases outside the gene matches: 6. CDR1 is DFQATT, CDR2 SNEGSKA, per germline (reference sequence). This CDR3 has 14 residues. The CDR3 region has the DNA TGCAGTGCTAGAGTCGCGGGAGGGGGTTATGAGCAGTTCTTC. Its translation: CSARVAGGGYEQFF.

Details on this clonotype: At one of its ends the junction is not consistent with the germline gene, which may arise from a read error. The rearrangement joins TRBV20-1 to TRBJ2-1; no clear D gene. The germline CDR1 and CDR2 sequences are DFQATT and SNEGSKA (reference sequence). CDR3 size: 13 residues. CDR3 amino acids: CSASASSDNEQFF. The CDR3 DNA reads TGCAGTGCTTCCGCCAGCTCCGACAATGAGCAGTTCTTC.

The V and J genes are TRBV6-4 and TRBJ2-7; perhaps TRBD1 as D (6 bases). The CDR3 contains 17 residues. The V and J ends lost 6 bases and 1 base respectively, with 22 bases between them. Germline V lookup: CDR1 MRHNA, CDR2 SNTAGT. In DNA form, the CDR3 reads TGTGCCAGCAGCGTCCATCCCACAGGGCTTCTTTCCTACGAGCAGTACTTC. It codes for CASSVHPTGLLSYEQYF.

In this sample, this clonotype turned up a few times. The chain employs TRBV12-3 or TRBV12-4 and TRBJ2-3; tentatively, D is TRBD1 (5 bases). With 5 bases removed from V and 5 bases from J, the gap between germline ends came to 11 bases. This CDR3 contains 13 residues. The CDR3 reads CASSQNRIDTQYF. The CDR3 DNA is TGTGCCAGCAGTCAGAACAGGATAGATACGCAGTATTTT.

CDR3 in DNA: TGTGCCAGCAGCGGCCCCCCTCGGGGGAGCGCTTTCTTT. Its translation is CASSGPPRGSAFF. The chain combines TRBV3-1 with TRBJ1-1, with a weak D call TRBD1 (5 bases). With 5 bases removed from V and 11 bases from J, the gap between germline ends came to 18 bases. Germline CDR1 is LGHDT and CDR2 is YNNKEL (reference sequence). CDR3 length: 13 residues.

V usage is TRBV20-1 and J usage is TRBJ2-4; 11 nucleotides align to TRBD2. Matching the DNA end better, TRBJ2-7 makes the J call doubtful. The CDR3 has 13 amino acids. The V gene's germline CDR1 is DFQATT and CDR2 SNEGSKA (reference sequence). The CDR3 DNA is TGCAGTGCTGATAGCGGGAGGGACTACGAGCAGTACTTC. It specifies CSADSGRDYEQYF.

The chain's CDR3 is CASSHLTGVEGEKLFF. The CDR3 nucleotides read TGTGCCAGCAGCCATCTCACAGGGGTGGAGGGTGAAAAACTGTTTTTT. The chain joins TRBV4-2 to TRBJ1-4, with 7 bases identical to TRBD1. The germline V gene encodes CDR1 LGHNA and CDR2 YNFKEQ. With 3 bases clipped from V and 7 bases from J, the junction kept 11 bases outside the gene matches. The CDR3 covers 16 residues.

V is TRBV20-1 and J is TRBJ1-1, with 9 positions matching TRBD1. The CDR3 consists of 14 residues. The V and J ends lost 6 bases and 3 bases, in that order; junction bases with no gene match: 8. The germline gives CDR1 DFQATT, CDR2 SNEGSKA (reference sequence). Here the CDR3 reads CSASRDREDTEAFF. The CDR3 coding sequence is TGCAGTGCCAGTAGGGACAGGGAGGACACTGAAGCTTTCTTT.

This clonotype was found a few times. The chain couples TRBV10-3 to TRBJ2-7; perhaps TRBD2 as D (5 bases). Trimming left V 4 bases short and J 7 bases short, with 14 bases between. The germline gives CDR1 ENHRY, CDR2 SYGVKD. This CDR3 is built from 13 residues. In nucleotides, the CDR3 is TGTGCCATCAGTGTTTCCGGGATTTCGGAGCAGTACTTC. Amino acids: CAISVSGISEQYF.

This clonotype was seen only a few times. The chain employs TRBV20-1 and TRBJ2-3, with 10 bases aligning to TRBD2. V shed 6 bases and J 2 bases; nucleotides not matched to a gene: 8. The germline V gene has CDR1 DFQATT and CDR2 SNEGSKA (reference sequence). This CDR3 is 15 amino acids long. CDR3 coding DNA: TGCAGTGCCTCACGGACTAGCGGTTTCACAGATACGCAGTATTTT. Its translation is CSASRTSGFTDTQYF.

J is TRBJ2-3 and V is TRBV28; D is perhaps TRBD1 (6 bases). Germline V gene data show CDR1 as MDHEN and CDR2 as SYDVKM. V was clipped by 8 bases and J by 4 bases, with 16 bases between them. The CDR3 totals 14 residues. The CDR3 DNA follows: TGTGCCAGCCTAACCATGGGGGCGGCAGATACGCAGTATTTT. It specifies CASLTMGAADTQYF. The full variable domain, its missing parts supplied by reference TRBV28 and TRBJ2-3, is DVKVTQSSRYLVKRTGEKVFLECVQDMDHENMFWYRQDPGLGLRLIYFSYDVKMKEKGDIPEGYSVSREKKERFSLILESASTNQTSMYLCASLTMGAADTQYFGPGTRLTVL.

Comments on this clonotype: One junction end does not reproduce the germline sequence, and a read error may be involved. The rearrangement uses TRBV28 and TRBJ1-4; D is uncertain. CDR1 is MDHEN and CDR2 is SYDVKM in the germline V gene. The CDR3 contains 14 residues. This CDR3 reads CASGLYATNEKLFF. The CDR3 nucleotides read TGTGCCAGCGGTTTATATGCAACTAATGAAAAACTGTTTTTT.

This clonotype was seen a few times. The chain has TRBV4-1 and TRBJ1-2, with 8 positions matching TRBD1. This CDR3 is built from 17 residues. The trim removed 2 bases at V and 4 bases at J, leaving 12 bases unmatched. Germline-derived CDR1 and CDR2 are MGHRA and YSYEKL. CDR3 sequence (DNA): TGCGCCAGCAGCCAATTACTCGGGCAGGGGGCGGTCTATGGCTACACCTTC. Protein: CASSQLLGQGAVYGYTF.

This clonotype was observed a handful of times. The chain has TRBV7-9 and TRBJ2-7, with D perhaps matching TRBD1 (6 bases). With 10 bases removed from V and 1 base from J, the gap between germline ends came to 14 bases. In germline, CDR1 is SEHNR, CDR2 FQNEAQ (reference sequence). The CDR3 covers 13 residues. The CDR3 sequence: CATSTGTSYEQYF. In DNA, the CDR3 is TGTGCCACCTCGACAGGTACTTCCTACGAGCAGTACTTC.